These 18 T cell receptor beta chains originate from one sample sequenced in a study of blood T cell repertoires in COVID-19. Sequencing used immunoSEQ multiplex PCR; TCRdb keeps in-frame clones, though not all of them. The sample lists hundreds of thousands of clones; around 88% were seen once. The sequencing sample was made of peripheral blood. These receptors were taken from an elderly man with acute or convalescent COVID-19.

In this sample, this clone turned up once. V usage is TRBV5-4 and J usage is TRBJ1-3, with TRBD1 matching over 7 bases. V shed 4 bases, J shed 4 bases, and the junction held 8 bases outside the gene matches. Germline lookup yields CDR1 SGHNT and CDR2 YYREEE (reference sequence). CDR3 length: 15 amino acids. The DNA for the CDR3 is TGTGCCAGCAGCCAGGGACAGAGCCGCGGAAACACCATATATTTT. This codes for CASSQGQSRGNTIYF.

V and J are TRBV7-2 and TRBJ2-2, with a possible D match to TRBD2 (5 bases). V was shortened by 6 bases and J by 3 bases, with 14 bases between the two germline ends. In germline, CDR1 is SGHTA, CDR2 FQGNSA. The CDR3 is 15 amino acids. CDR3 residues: CASRLGFGDTGELFF. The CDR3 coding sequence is TGTGCCAGCAGACTGGGGTTCGGGGACACCGGGGAGCTGTTTTTT.

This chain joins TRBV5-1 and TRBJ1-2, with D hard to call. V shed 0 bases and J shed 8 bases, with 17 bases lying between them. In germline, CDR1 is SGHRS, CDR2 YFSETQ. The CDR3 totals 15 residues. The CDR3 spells CASSLAQGVSGGYTF. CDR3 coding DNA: TGCGCCAGCAGCTTGGCCCAAGGAGTCTCTGGGGGCTACACCTTC.

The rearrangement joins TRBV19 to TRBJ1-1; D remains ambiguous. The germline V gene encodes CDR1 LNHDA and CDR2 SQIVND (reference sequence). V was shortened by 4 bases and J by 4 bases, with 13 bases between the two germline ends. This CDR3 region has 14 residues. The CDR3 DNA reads TGTGCCAGTAGTAGTACGCGGTCCGGCACTGAAGCTTTCTTT. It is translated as CASSSTRSGTEAFF. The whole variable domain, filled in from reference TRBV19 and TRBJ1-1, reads DGGITQSPKYLFRKEGQNVTLSCEQNLNHDAMYWYRQDPGQGLRLIYYSQIVNDFQKGDIAEGYSVSREKKESFPLTVTSAQKNPTAFYLCASSSTRSGTEAFFGQGTRLTVV.

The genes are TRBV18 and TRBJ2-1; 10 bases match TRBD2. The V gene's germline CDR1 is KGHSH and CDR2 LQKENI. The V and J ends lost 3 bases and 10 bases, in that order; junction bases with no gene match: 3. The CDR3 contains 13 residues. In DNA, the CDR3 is TGTGCCAGCTCACCCGGGACTAGCGTGGAGCAGTTCTTC. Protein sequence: CASSPGTSVEQFF.

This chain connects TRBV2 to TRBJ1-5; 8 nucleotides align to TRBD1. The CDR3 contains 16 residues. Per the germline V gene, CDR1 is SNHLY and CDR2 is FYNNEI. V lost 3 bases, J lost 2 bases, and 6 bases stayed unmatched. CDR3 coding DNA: TGTGCCAGCAGTGATCGAGGCAGGGGGCGCAATCAGCCCCAGCATTTT. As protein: CASSDRGRGRNQPQHF.

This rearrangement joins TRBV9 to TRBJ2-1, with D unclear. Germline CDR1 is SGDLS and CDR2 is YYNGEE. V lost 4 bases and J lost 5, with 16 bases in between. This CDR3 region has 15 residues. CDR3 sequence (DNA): TGTGCCAGCAGCTCCCATTCATCTCCTAACAATGAGCAGTTCTTC. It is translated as CASSSHSSPNNEQFF.

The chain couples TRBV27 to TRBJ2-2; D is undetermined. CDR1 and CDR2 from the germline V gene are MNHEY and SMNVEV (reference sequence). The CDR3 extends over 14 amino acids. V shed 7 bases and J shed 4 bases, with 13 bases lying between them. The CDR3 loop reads CASTSSYSTGELFF. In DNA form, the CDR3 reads TGTGCCAGCACTTCCTCTTACTCCACCGGGGAGCTGTTTTTT.

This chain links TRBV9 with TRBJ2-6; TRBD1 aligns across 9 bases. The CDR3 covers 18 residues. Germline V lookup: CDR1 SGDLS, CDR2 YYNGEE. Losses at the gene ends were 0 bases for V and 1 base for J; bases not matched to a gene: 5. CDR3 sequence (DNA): TGTGCCAGCAGCGTAGAAGGACAGGGGAGGTCTGGGGCCAACGTCCTGACTTTC. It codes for CASSVEGQGRSGANVLTF.

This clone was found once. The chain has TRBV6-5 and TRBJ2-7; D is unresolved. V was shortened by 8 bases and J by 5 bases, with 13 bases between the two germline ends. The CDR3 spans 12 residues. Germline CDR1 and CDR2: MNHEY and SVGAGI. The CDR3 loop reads CASGPPPNEQYF. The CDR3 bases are TGTGCCAGCGGGCCTCCTCCCAACGAGCAGTACTTC.

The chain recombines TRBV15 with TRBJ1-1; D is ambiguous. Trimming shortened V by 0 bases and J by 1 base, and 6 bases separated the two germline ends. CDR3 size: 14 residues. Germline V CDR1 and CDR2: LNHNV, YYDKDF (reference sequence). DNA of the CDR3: TGTGCCACCAGCAGAGATCTGTCGAACACTGAAGCTTTCTTT. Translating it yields CATSRDLSNTEAFF.

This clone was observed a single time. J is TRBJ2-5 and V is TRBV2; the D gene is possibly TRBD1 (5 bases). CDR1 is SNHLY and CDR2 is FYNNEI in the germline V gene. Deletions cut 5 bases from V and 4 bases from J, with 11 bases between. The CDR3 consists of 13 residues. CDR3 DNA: TGTGCCAGCAGTCTAGGGCAGGGAGAGACCCAGTACTTC. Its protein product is CASSLGQGETQYF.

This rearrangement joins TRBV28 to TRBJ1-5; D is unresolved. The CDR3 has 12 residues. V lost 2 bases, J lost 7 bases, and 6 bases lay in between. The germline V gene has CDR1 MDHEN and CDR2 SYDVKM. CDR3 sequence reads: CASSLRVQPQHF. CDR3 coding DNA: TGTGCCAGCAGTTTACGCGTGCAGCCCCAGCATTTT.

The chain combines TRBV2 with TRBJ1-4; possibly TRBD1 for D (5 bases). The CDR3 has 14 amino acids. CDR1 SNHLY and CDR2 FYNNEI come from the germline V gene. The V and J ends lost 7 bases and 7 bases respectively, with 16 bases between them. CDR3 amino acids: CASTGGGNGEKLFF. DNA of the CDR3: TGTGCCAGCACCGGGGGAGGAAATGGTGAAAAACTGTTTTTT.

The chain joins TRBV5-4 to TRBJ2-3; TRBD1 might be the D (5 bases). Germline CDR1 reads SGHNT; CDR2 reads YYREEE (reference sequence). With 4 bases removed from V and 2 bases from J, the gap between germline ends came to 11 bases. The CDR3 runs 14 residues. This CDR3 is CASSPDSLTDTQYF. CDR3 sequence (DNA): TGTGCCAGCAGCCCCGACAGTCTCACAGATACGCAGTATTTT. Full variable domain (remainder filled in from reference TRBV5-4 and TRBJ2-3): ETGVTQSPTHLIKTRGQQVTLRCSSQSGHNTVSWYQQALGQGPQFIFQYYREEENGRGNFPPRFSGLQFPNYSSELNVNALELDDSALYLCASSPDSLTDTQYFGPGTRLTVL.

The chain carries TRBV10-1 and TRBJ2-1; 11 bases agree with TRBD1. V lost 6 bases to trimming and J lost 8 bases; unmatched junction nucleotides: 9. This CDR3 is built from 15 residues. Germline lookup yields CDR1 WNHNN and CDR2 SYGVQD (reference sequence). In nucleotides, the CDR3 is TGCGCCAGCAGCGCTGGACAGGGGGCGCTCGATGAGCAGTTCTTC. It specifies CASSAGQGALDEQFF.

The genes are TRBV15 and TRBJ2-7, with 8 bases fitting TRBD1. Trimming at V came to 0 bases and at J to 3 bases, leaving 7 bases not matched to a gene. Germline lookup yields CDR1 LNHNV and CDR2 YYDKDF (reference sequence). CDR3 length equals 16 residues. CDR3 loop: CATSRDLTGVGYEQYF. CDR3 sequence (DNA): TGTGCCACCAGCAGAGATCTGACAGGGGTAGGCTACGAGCAGTACTTC.

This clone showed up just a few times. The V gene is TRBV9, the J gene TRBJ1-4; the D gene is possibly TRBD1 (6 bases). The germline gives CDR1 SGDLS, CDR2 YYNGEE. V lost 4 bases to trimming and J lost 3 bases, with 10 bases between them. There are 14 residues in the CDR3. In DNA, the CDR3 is TGTGCCAGCAGCCAGGGGAGGGCTAATGAAAAACTGTTTTTT. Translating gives CASSQGRANEKLFF.